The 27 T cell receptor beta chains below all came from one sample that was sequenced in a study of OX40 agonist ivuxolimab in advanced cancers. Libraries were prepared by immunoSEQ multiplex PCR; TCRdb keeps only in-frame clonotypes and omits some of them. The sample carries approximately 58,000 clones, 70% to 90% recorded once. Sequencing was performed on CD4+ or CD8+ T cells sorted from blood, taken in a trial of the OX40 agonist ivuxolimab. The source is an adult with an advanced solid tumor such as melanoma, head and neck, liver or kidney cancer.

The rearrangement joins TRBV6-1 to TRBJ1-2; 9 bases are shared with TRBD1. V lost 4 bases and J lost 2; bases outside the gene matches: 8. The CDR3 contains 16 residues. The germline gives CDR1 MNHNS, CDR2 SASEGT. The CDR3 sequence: CASSGETGGANYGYTF. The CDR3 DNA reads TGTGCCAGCAGTGGAGAAACAGGGGGCGCCAACTATGGCTACACCTTC.

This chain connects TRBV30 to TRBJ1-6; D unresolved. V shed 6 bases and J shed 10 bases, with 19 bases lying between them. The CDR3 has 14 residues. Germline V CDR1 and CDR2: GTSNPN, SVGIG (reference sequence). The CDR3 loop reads CACEPARFGSPLHF. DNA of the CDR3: TGTGCCTGTGAACCAGCTCGATTTGGATCACCCCTCCACTTT.

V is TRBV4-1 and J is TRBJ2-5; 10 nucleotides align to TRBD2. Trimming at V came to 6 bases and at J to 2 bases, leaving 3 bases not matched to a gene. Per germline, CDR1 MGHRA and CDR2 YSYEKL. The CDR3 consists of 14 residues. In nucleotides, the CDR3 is TGCGCCAGCAGTTCTAGCGGGGGACAAGAGACCCAGTACTTC. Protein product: CASSSSGGQETQYF.

The CDR3 reads CASSEGGTGELFF. CDR3 nucleotide sequence: TGTGCCAGCAGTGAAGGGGGGACCGGGGAGCTGTTTTTT. The J gene is TRBJ2-2, the V gene TRBV25-1, with D perhaps matching TRBD2 (6 bases). CDR3 length: 13 residues. CDR1 and CDR2 from the germline V gene are MGHDK and SYGVNS. V was pared by 2 bases and J by 5 bases, with 6 bases between.

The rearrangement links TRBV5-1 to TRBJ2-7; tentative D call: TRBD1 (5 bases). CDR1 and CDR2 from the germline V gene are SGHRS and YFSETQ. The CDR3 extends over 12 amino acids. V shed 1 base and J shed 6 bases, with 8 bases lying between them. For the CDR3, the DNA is TGCGCCAGCAGCTTGCAGGGTCCCGAGCAGTACTTC. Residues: CASSLQGPEQYF.

CDR3 sequence (DNA): TGTGCCAGCTCACCACCGGTAGACAACGAGCAGTACTTC. It translates to CASSPPVDNEQYF. V is TRBV18 and J is TRBJ2-5; D is unclear. Matching the DNA end better, TRBJ2-7 makes the J call doubtful. CDR3 length: 13 residues. Germline CDR1 and CDR2: KGHSH and LQKENI.

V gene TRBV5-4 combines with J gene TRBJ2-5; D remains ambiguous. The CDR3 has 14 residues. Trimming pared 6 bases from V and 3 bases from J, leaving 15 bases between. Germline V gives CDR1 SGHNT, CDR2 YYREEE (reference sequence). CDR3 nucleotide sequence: TGTGCCAGCACCCATAATAGAAGGGAAGAGACCCAGTACTTC. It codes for CASTHNRREETQYF.

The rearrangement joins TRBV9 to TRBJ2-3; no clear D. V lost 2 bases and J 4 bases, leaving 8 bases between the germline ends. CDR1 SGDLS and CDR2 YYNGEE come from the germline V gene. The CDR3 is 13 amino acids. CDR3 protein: CASSVQYADTQYF. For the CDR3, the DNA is TGTGCCAGCAGCGTGCAGTATGCAGATACGCAGTATTTT. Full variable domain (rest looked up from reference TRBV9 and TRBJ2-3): DSGVTQTPKHLITATGQRVTLRCSPRSGDLSVYWYQQSLDQGLQFLIQYYNGEERAKGNILERFSAQQFPDLHSELNLSSLELGDSALYFCASSVQYADTQYFGPGTRLTVL.

The CDR3 nucleotides read TGTGCCACCAGGGGGACTAGCGGGGTCAGAGATACGCAGTATTTT. This gives the protein CATRGTSGVRDTQYF. The chain is built from TRBV15 and TRBJ2-3, with 13 bases that match TRBD2. V was clipped by 6 bases and J by 5 bases; unmatched bases: 5. The CDR3 length is 15 residues. The germline CDR1 and CDR2 sequences are LNHNV and YYDKDF (reference sequence). The full variable domain, with the rest looked up from reference TRBV15 and TRBJ2-3, is DAMVIQNPRYQVTQFGKPVTLSCSQTLNHNVMYWYQQKSSQAPKLLFHYYDKDFNNEADTPDNFQSRRPNTSFCFLDIRSPGLGDTAMYLCATRGTSGVRDTQYFGPGTRLTVL.

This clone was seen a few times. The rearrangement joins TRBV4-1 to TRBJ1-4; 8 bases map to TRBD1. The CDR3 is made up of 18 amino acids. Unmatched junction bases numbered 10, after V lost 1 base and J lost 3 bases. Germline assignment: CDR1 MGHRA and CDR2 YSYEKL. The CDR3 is CASSQGAGGLVANEKLFF. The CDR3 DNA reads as TGCGCCAGCAGCCAAGGGGCAGGGGGCTTGGTGGCTAATGAAAAACTGTTTTTT.

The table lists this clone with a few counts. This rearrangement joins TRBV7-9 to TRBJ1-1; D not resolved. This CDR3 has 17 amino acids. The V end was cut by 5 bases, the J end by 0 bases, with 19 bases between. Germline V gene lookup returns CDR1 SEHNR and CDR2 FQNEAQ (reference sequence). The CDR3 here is CASSTLLQRHMNTEAFF. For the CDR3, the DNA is TGTGCCAGCAGCACACTCCTCCAGAGGCACATGAACACTGAAGCTTTCTTT.

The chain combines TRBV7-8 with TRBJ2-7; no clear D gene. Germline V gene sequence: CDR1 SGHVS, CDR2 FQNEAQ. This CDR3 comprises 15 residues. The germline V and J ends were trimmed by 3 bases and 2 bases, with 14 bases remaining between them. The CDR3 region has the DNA TGTGCCAGCAGCTTCGAGGCCGTAGTAACCTACGAGCAGTACTTC. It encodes CASSFEAVVTYEQYF.

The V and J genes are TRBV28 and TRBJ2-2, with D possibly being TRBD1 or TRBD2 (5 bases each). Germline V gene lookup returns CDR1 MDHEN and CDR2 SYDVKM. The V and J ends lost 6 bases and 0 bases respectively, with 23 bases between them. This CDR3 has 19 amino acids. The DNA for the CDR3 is TGTGCCAGCAGGGACCGTTGGGGACGGATGCGCGCGAACACCGGGGAGCTGTTTTTT. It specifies CASRDRWGRMRANTGELFF.

Here the CDR3 DNA reads TGTGCCAGCAGCCCGCCGGTCATAGGACAGATCTCCTACGAGCAGTACTTC. The encoded protein is CASSPPVIGQISYEQYF. The V and J genes are TRBV13 and TRBJ2-7, with a possible D match to TRBD1 (6 bases). The germline V gene has CDR1 PRHDT and CDR2 FYEKMQ (reference sequence). Deletions cut 5 bases from V and 0 bases from J, with 20 bases between. The CDR3 covers 17 residues.

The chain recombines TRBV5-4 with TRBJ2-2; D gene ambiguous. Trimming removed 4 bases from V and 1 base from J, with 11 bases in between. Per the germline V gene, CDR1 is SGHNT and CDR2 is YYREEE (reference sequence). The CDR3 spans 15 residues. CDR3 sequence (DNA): TGTGCCAGCAGCGCCCCGACCAAGAACACCGGGGAGCTGTTTTTT. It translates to CASSAPTKNTGELFF.

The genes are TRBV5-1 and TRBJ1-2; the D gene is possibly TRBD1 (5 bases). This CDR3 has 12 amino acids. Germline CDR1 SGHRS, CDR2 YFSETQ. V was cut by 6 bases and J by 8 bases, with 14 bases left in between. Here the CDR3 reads CASNAQGSGYTF. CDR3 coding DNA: TGCGCCAGCAACGCCCAGGGTAGCGGCTACACCTTC.

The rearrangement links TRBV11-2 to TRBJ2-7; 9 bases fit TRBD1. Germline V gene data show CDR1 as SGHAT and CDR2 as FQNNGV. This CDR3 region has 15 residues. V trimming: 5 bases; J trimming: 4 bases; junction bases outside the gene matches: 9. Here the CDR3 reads CASSPGQGFLYEQYF. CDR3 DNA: TGTGCCAGCAGCCCGGGACAGGGATTTTTGTACGAGCAGTACTTC.

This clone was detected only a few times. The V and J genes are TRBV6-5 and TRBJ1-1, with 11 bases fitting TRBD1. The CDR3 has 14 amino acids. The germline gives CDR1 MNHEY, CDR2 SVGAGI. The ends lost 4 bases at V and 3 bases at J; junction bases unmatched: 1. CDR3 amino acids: CASSWTGGDTEAFF. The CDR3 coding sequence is TGTGCCAGCAGTTGGACAGGGGGCGACACTGAAGCTTTCTTT.

CDR3 in amino acids: CASSSAGSHSYNEQFF. CDR3 DNA: TGCGCCAGCAGCTCAGCGGGTTCCCACTCCTACAATGAGCAGTTCTTC. V gene TRBV5-1 combines with J gene TRBJ2-1, with TRBD2 as a possible D gene (6 bases). Trimming stripped 3 bases from V and 0 bases from J, with 13 bases between. The germline gives CDR1 SGHRS, CDR2 YFSETQ. The CDR3 runs to 16 residues. Full variable domain (rest looked up from reference TRBV5-1 and TRBJ2-1): KAGVTQTPRYLIKTRGQQVTLSCSPISGHRSVSWYQQTPGQGLQFLFEYFSETQRNKGNFPGRFSGRQFSNSRSEMNVSTLELGDSALYLCASSSAGSHSYNEQFFGPGTRLTVL.

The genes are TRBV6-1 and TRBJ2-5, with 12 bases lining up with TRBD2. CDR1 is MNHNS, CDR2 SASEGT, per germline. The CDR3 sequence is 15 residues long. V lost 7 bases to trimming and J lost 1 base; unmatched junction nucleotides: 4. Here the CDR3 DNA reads TGTGCCAGCACGACTAGCGGGGGATCCCAAGAGACCCAGTACTTC. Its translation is CASTTSGGSQETQYF.

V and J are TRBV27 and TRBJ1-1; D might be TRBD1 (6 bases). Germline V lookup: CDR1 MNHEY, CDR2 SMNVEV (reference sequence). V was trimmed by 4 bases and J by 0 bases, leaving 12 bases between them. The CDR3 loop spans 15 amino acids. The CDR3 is CASSSRGTLNTEAFF. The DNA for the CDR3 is TGTGCCAGCAGTTCCCGAGGGACACTGAACACTGAAGCTTTCTTT.

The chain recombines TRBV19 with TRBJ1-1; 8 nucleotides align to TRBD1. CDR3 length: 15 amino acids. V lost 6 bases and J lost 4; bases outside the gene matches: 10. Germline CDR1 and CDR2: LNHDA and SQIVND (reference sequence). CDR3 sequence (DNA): TGTGCCAGTAGACGTATCAGACAGGGGTTCACTGAAGCTTTCTTT. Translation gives CASRRIRQGFTEAFF.

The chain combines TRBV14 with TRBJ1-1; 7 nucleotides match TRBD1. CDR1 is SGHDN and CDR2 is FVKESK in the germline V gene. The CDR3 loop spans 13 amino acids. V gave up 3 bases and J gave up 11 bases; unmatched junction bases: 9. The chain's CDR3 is CASSHPGDRAAFF. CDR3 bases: TGTGCCAGCAGCCACCCTGGAGACAGGGCCGCTTTCTTT.

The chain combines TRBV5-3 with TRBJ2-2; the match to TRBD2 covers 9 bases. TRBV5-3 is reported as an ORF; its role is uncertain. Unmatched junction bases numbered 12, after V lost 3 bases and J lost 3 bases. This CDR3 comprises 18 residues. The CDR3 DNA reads TGTGCCAGAAGCTCAAGGACTCAGACTAGCGGTCACACCGGGGAGCTGTTTTTT. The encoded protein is CARSSRTQTSGHTGELFF.

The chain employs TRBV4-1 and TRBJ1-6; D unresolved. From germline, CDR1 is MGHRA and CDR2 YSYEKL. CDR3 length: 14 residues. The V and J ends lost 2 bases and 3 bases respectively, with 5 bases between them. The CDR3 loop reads CASSQLHYNSPLHF. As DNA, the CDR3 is TGCGCCAGCAGCCAACTTCACTATAATTCACCCCTCCACTTT.

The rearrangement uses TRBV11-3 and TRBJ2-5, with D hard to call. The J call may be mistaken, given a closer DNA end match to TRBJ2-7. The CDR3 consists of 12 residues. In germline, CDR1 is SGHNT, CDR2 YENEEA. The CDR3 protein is CASSLSRDEQYF. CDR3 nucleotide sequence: TGTGCCAGCAGCTTGTCCCGCGACGAGCAGTACTTC.

The CDR3 loop is CASSIECSTDTQYF. The DNA for the CDR3 is TGTGCCAGCAGCATAGAATGTAGTACAGATACGCAGTATTTT. The V gene is TRBV21-1, the J gene TRBJ2-3; the table's D call, TRBD2, was not checked against the DNA. TRBV21-1 is a listed pseudogene. CDR3 size: 14 residues.